These 5 T cell receptor beta chains were sequenced from one sample in a study of CD8 T cells in Susac syndrome. Random hexamers served to reverse transcribe roughly 0.45 to 1 ug RNA. TCRdb re-analysed the immunoSEQ multiplex PCR reads in MiXCR, keeping a single row per CDR3 protein. The sample holds about 140,000 distinct CDR3 sequences, roughly 94% seen once. The source material was CD4+ T cells from PBMCs. The receptors shown here come from a human donor with Susac syndrome.

The chain carries TRBV28 and TRBJ2-1; weak D call: TRBD1 (9 bases). Germline V gene sequence: CDR1 MDHEN, CDR2 SYDVKM. The CDR3 consists of 15 residues. Trimming took 5 bases from V and 7 from J, leaving 18 bases between them. The CDR3 bases are TGTGCCAGCAGTCCGGGCGGGGGGACAGGGAATGAGCAGTTCTTC. Its translation: CASSPGGGTGNEQFF.

The chain has TRBV10-3 and TRBJ1-2; 7 positions agree with TRBD1. The ends lost 11 bases at V and 6 bases at J; junction bases unmatched: 12. The CDR3 loop spans 13 amino acids. Germline V gene data show CDR1 as ENHRY and CDR2 as SYGVKD. DNA for the CDR3: TGTGCCGCGAGAGACAGGGAGATTGATGGCTACACCTTC. This gives the protein CAARDREIDGYTF.

The chain links TRBV20-1 to TRBJ2-1; D possibly corresponds to TRBD2 (5 bases). The V gene lost 0 bases and the J gene lost 7 bases, with 22 bases spanning the gap. CDR3 length: 17 amino acids. Germline CDR1 is DFQATT and CDR2 is SNEGSKA (reference sequence). The CDR3: CSARDWRKEFGGNEQFF. DNA of the CDR3: TGCAGTGCTAGAGATTGGCGCAAGGAGTTCGGCGGGAATGAGCAGTTCTTC.

V is TRBV5-4 and J is TRBJ1-3, with 9 bases lining up with TRBD1. This CDR3 has 17 amino acids. V lost 2 bases to trimming and J lost 3 bases; unmatched junction nucleotides: 9. CDR1 and CDR2 from the germline V gene are SGHNT and YYREEE (reference sequence). Here the CDR3 reads CASSLPPGTGHGNTIYF. Here the CDR3 DNA reads TGTGCCAGCAGCTTACCCCCAGGGACAGGGCATGGAAACACCATATATTTT.

The chain joins TRBV30 to TRBJ1-5, with D hard to call. Trimming removed 7 bases from V and 0 bases from J, with 10 bases in between. The CDR3 spans 13 residues. Germline V gene sequence: CDR1 GTSNPN, CDR2 SVGIG (reference sequence). The CDR3 here is CASQENSNQPQHF. CDR3 in DNA: TGTGCCTCGCAGGAAAATAGCAATCAGCCCCAGCATTTT. The whole variable domain, filled in from reference TRBV30 and TRBJ1-5, reads SQTIHQWPATLVQPVGSPLSLECTVEGTSNPNLYWYRQAAGRGLQLLFYSVGIGQISSEVPQNLSASRPQDRQFILSSKKLLLSDSGFYLCASQENSNQPQHFGDGTRLSIL.